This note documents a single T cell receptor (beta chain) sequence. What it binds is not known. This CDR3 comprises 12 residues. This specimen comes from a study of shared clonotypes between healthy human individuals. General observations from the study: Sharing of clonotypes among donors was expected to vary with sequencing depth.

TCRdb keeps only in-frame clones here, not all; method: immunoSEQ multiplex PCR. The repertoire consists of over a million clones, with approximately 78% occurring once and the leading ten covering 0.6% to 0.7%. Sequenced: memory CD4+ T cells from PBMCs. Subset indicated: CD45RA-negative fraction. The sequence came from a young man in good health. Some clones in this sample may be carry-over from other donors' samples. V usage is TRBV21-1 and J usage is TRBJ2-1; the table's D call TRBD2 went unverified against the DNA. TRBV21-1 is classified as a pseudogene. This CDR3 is CASTPVPYEQFF. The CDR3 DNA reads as TGTGCCAGCACCCCCGTCCCGTATGAGCAGTTCTTC.